This record looks at one T cell receptor (beta chain) sequence and its context. What this receptor recognizes is not known. No base quality values were provided; no much bigger clone lies one nucleotide off. This record belongs to a study of beta chain features in type 1 diabetes (dated by TCRdb to between 2018 and 2020). About the full investigation: No differences in mean age, gender distribution, total cell number or subset yield were found between patients and healthy donors. A total of 107,917,701 sorted cells were examined across all samples, and the number of cells per subset was strongly correlated with RNA yield. In the study, recently diagnosed type 1 diabetes patients and matched healthy donors were compared on the TCRB repertoires of their sorted circulating CD4+ T cell subsets. Regulatory and stem cell-like memory subsets were isolated from only 8 patients and about eight healthy donors, whereas naive and central memory subsets came from all 28 donors.

From each donor, a single peripheral blood sample of 100 to 150 mL on average was drawn into heparinised tubes. A BD FACSAria II and a panel including CD45RO, CCR7, CD25, CD127, CD95 and CD27 were used to sort naive, central memory, regulatory and stem cell-like memory CD4+ T cells. A purity above 95% was achieved for all sorted populations. PBMCs were isolated right away by Lymphoprep density gradient centrifugation and were stained directly, without culture. So that batch effects would be minimized, each experiment stained and sorted samples in pairs, pairing one healthy donor with one patient. Overall results and qualifications from the work: Fewer insertions and more nucleotide deletions at VDJ recombination sites were observed in patients with type 1 diabetes, implying thymic rearrangement abnormalities. In all four CD4+ subsets, TCRB CDR3 length was moderately but significantly shorter in type 1 diabetes patients. The naive, central memory and regulatory TCRB repertoires appeared to resemble one another more closely among patients than among healthy donors. Because cDNA rather than genomic DNA was sequenced, highly expressing activated cells could have been over-represented, although no difference in activation and CD3 levels was found between groups. PCR may preferentially amplify shorter templates, but because patient and control samples were amplified and corrected together, any resulting skew would affect both groups equally. Because small numbers of individuals were included in the HLA sub-analyses, any influence of HLA type on TCRB rearrangement was left unresolved.

The entire isolated RNA was reverse transcribed using the High Capacity cDNA Reverse Transcription Kit, and thus expressed TCRB transcripts were sequenced. For stem cell-like memory T cell samples, survey-depth immunoSEQ sequencing was used, averaging approximately 910,000 total reads per sample. Sorted cells were lysed in RLT buffer, and RNA was extracted using DNase-treated RNeasy Micro or Mini kits according to cell number. To prevent cross-contamination, every cell subset was processed on its own, while patient and healthy donor samples were processed together. TCRB sequences were amplified from cDNA with the immunoSEQ multiplex PCR, producing 87-bp fragments spanning the CDR3 region. Sequencing of the amplicons was performed on the Illumina HiSeq platform. As for how the authors treated the data: Synthetic template baselines were used to correct PCR bias computationally, reads within Hamming distance 2 were collapsed together, and singletons that could not be merged were discarded. Reads were aligned against IMGT to assign V, D and J genes, CDR3 length and insertions or deletions at six rearrangement sites. Within each subset, clonotype counts were normalized to sorted cell number, after which true diversity and Gini coefficients were computed with the tcR R package. Repertoire sharing was quantified using the overlap coefficient calculated on TCRB nucleotide sequences. TCRdb holds this immuneACCESS table with in-frame rearrangements only. Some clones are missing; in checked studies, unresolved V genes explain under half, and the rest has no known cause. The DNA was the basis for D and trimming; V, J and clone size are from that table. Recorded for this sample are around 26,000 clones; about 71% of them occurred a single time. 0.95% to 1.3% of the sample rests with the top ten.

This clonotype originated in a woman in her thirties or forties with type 1 diabetes. Sequencing was carried out using stem cell memory CD4+ T cells from blood. This sample's cell subset or site label indicates: stem cell-like memory CD4+ T cells.

The CDR3 corresponds to CASKDRGQNNYGYTF. The DNA is as follows: TGTGCCAGCAAAGACAGGGGGCAAAATAACTATGGCTACACCTTC. The rearranged chain carries TRBV27 and TRBJ1-2, with 10 bases matching TRBD1. From a lookup of the germline V gene (reference sequence), CDR1 and CDR2 are MNHEY and SMNVEV. Trimming takes 7 bases off V and 1 base off J; junction bases not matched to a gene: 6. The CDR3, cysteine through phenylalanine, is 15 amino acids long. The sequence is cut down to CDR3 DNA, 45 bases in frame from base 1.